What follows are 12 T cell receptor beta chains derived from one specimen sequenced in a study of blood T cell repertoires in COVID-19. Data came from immunoSEQ multiplex PCR; TCRdb stores just in-frame clones and leaves some out. The sample lists a few hundred thousand clones; around 86% were seen once. The sample was peripheral blood. All receptors come from a middle-aged man with acute or convalescent COVID-19.

The rearrangement uses TRBV3-1 (or the pseudogene TRBV3-2) and TRBJ2-7; TRBD2 matches 11 bases. This CDR3 comprises 15 residues. The junction had 4 bases not matched to a gene; V was cut back by 0 bases and J by 6 bases. Germline values: CDR1 LGHDT, CDR2 YNNKEL (reference sequence). Here the CDR3 DNA reads TGTGCCAGCAGCCAAGATTTGCTAGCGGGAGGCGAGCAGTACTTC. Translated, it gives CASSQDLLAGGEQYF.

The chain has TRBV19 and TRBJ1-5, with 8 bases fitting TRBD1. Germline assignment: CDR1 LNHDA and CDR2 SQIVND (reference sequence). The CDR3 is 14 residues long. Trimming removed 8 bases from V and 3 bases from J; junction bases left unmatched: 6. The CDR3 here is CASDQGASNQPQHF. The CDR3 DNA reads TGTGCCAGTGATCAGGGGGCATCCAATCAGCCCCAGCATTTT.

CDR3 sequence: CASSSQWDRGDYGYTF. The CDR3 DNA reads TGTGCCAGCAGTTCACAATGGGACAGGGGTGACTATGGCTACACCTTC. The J gene is TRBJ1-2, the V gene TRBV6-5; 10 nucleotides line up with TRBD1. Looked up from germline, CDR1 is MNHEY and CDR2 is SVGAGI. This CDR3 comprises 16 residues. With V trimmed by 4 bases and J by 3 bases, 8 bases remained unmatched.

This clone was recorded once. The rearrangement links TRBV14 to TRBJ1-2; D is perhaps TRBD1 (5 bases). Germline V lookup: CDR1 SGHDN, CDR2 FVKESK. Between the trimmed V and J ends, which lost 0 bases and 3 bases, there was a span of 14 bases. This CDR3 comprises 16 residues. CDR3 amino acids: CASSQDAHRRHYGYTF. DNA for the CDR3: TGTGCCAGCAGCCAAGATGCTCACAGGCGACACTATGGCTACACCTTC.

The chain uses TRBV4-1 and TRBJ2-7; 8 nucleotides match TRBD2. Germline loops: CDR1 MGHRA, CDR2 YSYEKL. The CDR3 spans 18 residues. J lost 4 bases, V lost 4 bases, and 18 bases had no gene match. CDR3 nucleotide sequence: TGCGCCAGCAGCCTAACCCGCGACGGAGCGGGGGCGGTTTACGAGCAGTACTTC. This codes for CASSLTRDGAGAVYEQYF.

The count of this clone is one. The rearrangement joins TRBV6-1 to TRBJ2-7; D might be TRBD1 (6 bases). Trimming took 4 bases from V and 3 from J, leaving 19 bases between them. Germline assignment: CDR1 MNHNS and CDR2 SASEGT. The CDR3 extends over 16 amino acids. CDR3 sequence: CASSAESRTVLYEQYF. The CDR3 DNA is TGTGCCAGCAGTGCTGAGAGTAGGACAGTACTCTACGAGCAGTACTTC.

This clone came up once. This rearrangement joins TRBV12-3 or TRBV12-4 to TRBJ2-5, with unresolved D. This CDR3 spans 13 amino acids. V was clipped by 7 bases and J by 2 bases, with 11 bases between them. The CDR3 DNA is TGTGCCAGCACCACCGGTGAACAAGAGACCCAGTACTTC. This translates into CASTTGEQETQYF.

The chain has TRBV25-1 and TRBJ1-2; D is undetermined. This CDR3 comprises 12 residues. The germline gives CDR1 MGHDK, CDR2 SYGVNS. Between the trimmed V and J ends, which lost 2 bases and 8 bases, there was a span of 9 bases. The CDR3 DNA follows: TGTGCCAGCAGTGAAGCGGGGTGGGGCTACACCTTC. It encodes CASSEAGWGYTF.

This rearrangement joins TRBV6-5 to TRBJ1-2; TRBD1 agrees at 10 bases. Germline CDR1 MNHEY, CDR2 SVGAGI. J lost 1 base, V lost 7 bases, and 6 bases had no gene match. This CDR3 has 15 residues. Written as DNA, the CDR3 is TGTGCCAGCACTCGCCGGGACAGGGGTAACTATGGCTACACCTTC. This codes for CASTRRDRGNYGYTF.

The chain recombines TRBV19 with TRBJ1-5; D not certain. V shed 6 bases and J shed 6 bases, with 15 bases lying between them. From germline, CDR1 is LNHDA and CDR2 SQIVND (reference sequence). This CDR3 has 14 residues. CDR3 protein: CASRRGASFQPQHF. CDR3 in DNA: TGTGCCAGTAGACGAGGAGCATCGTTTCAGCCCCAGCATTTT.

This chain connects TRBV19 to TRBJ1-6; 7 bases agree with TRBD1. The ends lost 3 bases at V and 5 bases at J; junction bases unmatched: 7. This CDR3 comprises 16 residues. The germline V gene encodes CDR1 LNHDA and CDR2 SQIVND (reference sequence). The CDR3 sequence: CASSILTGVHNSPLHF. For the CDR3, the DNA is TGTGCCAGTAGTATCCTTACAGGGGTCCATAATTCACCCCTCCACTTT.

Written as DNA, the CDR3 is TGTGCCAGCAACGAGGGGGGGCGCCGGGGCTACACCTTC. Protein: CASNEGGRRGYTF. This chain uses TRBV12-3 or TRBV12-4 with TRBJ1-2, with D perhaps matching TRBD1 (6 bases). CDR3 size: 13 residues. V shed 7 bases and J shed 8 bases, with 17 bases lying between them.